The present T cell receptor beta chain was sequenced within a study of early T cells in non-severe SARS-CoV-2 infection. Study results and caveats: The VDJdb matching leaned toward anti-spike CD8 responses and overlooked private and CD4 specificities.

Individual cDNA molecules carried attached unique molecular identifiers. One entry per CDR3 protein results from TCRdb running MiXCR on the 5' RACE reads. Among more than 65,000 distinct CDR3 sequences listed, 13% were seen once. This clonotype was found many times. Its antigen is unidentified. The CDR3 totals 14 residues. V was clipped by 5 bases and J by 7 bases; unmatched bases: 5. CDR1 is MNHEY and CDR2 is SVGAGI in the germline V gene. V is TRBV6-5 and J is TRBJ2-5, with 12 bases fitting TRBD2. This clonotype originated in an adult who was a healthcare worker with PCR-confirmed SARS-CoV-2 infection or an uninfected control (not recorded which). Sequenced: whole blood. DNA for the CDR3: TGTGCCAGCAGTCCTACTAGCGGGGGGTGGACCCAGTACTTC. Its protein product is CASSPTSGGWTQYF.